These T cell receptor beta chains were read from a single sample in a study of PD-L1 blockade in urothelial cancer. The assay was immunoSEQ multiplex PCR, and TCRdb's table has in-frame clones only and misses some. The sample carries about 88,000 clones, 90% to 95% recorded once. Source: PBMCs, taken around atezolizumab (anti-PD-L1) treatment. These receptor sequences come from a man in his 60s with urothelial cancer. Each CDR3 is given without its conserved first and last residue. Fields, in order: V gene, J gene, clone size, CDR3 protein. Size is stated for part of the rows, as once, few or many counts, or as a class when the clone is expanded.

TRBV6-5	TRBJ2-7	-	ASSAQGQLSYEQY
TRBV4-1	TRBJ2-1	-	ASSQGTSGLNTLYNEQF
TRBV7-2	TRBJ1-2	-	ASSPDRGDGYT
TRBV28	TRBJ2-5	once	ASSLYQGPETQY
TRBV30	TRBJ2-7	few	AWSRDSRERL
TRBV6-1	TRBJ1-5	-	ASSELSNQPQH
TRBV5-1	TRBJ2-5	-	ASSLGQTPGETQY
TRBV4-1	TRBJ2-3	-	ASSQPPRSPTDTQY
TRBV9	TRBJ2-3	-	ASAPGLADIDTQY
TRBV7-8	TRBJ1-1	-	ASSLVSGGLTEAF
TRBV6-5	TRBJ1-1	-	ASSSRTKRSQAF
TRBV9	TRBJ2-2	-	ASSVSGYNTGELF
TRBV4-1	TRBJ2-7	-	ASSQPQGYEQY
TRBV6-1	TRBJ2-3	-	ASRSPGRERGTQY
TRBV7-3	TRBJ2-3	once	ASSLNRGGYTDTQY
TRBV5-1	TRBJ2-1	-	ASRFGAGGPNNEQF
TRBV5-1	TRBJ2-7	-	ASSLTSGPSYEQY
TRBV9	TRBJ2-1	-	ASSTLGLATPDEQF
TRBV11-2	TRBJ2-2	-	ASSSGLAITGELF
TRBV27	TRBJ2-1	-	ASRTGTSGIYNEQF
TRBV2	TRBJ1-5	-	ASSVIGVGQPQH
TRBV4-1	TRBJ1-2	-	ASSRAGTGDGYT
TRBV2	TRBJ1-5	-	ASRDRGTPQH
TRBV21-1	TRBJ2-1	-	ASSKSGREIHNEQF
TRBV4-2	TRBJ2-4	-	ASSQGTGREQKNIQY
TRBV7-6	TRBJ2-3	-	ASSLLRDRADTQY
TRBV2	TRBJ2-1	-	ASSSTSGGYNEQF
TRBV7-2	TRBJ2-3	-	ASSHLAGSTDTQY
TRBV4-2	TRBJ2-2	once	ASSRNRDPTGELF
TRBV18	TRBJ2-3	-	ASSPPGSSDTQY
TRBV11-2	TRBJ2-5	-	ASSLLGETQY
TRBV19	TRBJ2-1	-	ASRRRGSSYNEQF
TRBV5-1	TRBJ1-1	-	ASSSAPSMNTEAF
TRBV4-3	TRBJ2-5	once	ASSRTSGIGETQY
TRBV18	TRBJ2-6	-	ASSPKQIGERQGRSGANVLT
TRBV19	TRBJ2-7	-	ASSLDLLSSGSVQY
TRBV2	TRBJ2-7	-	ASRIQGGSAAEQY
TRBV28	TRBJ1-2	few	ASSLGEQGNYGYT
TRBV5-1	TRBJ1-4	-	ASSQTTNEKLF
TRBV5-1	TRBJ2-2	-	ASSLEGDANTGELF
TRBV2	TRBJ1-5	-	ASSLTGTYQPQH
TRBV30	TRBJ2-3	-	AWSRGHSTDTQY
TRBV5-4	TRBJ2-3	once	ASREDRGTDTQY
TRBV14	TRBJ2-3	-	ASSYGLAGSTDTQY
TRBV9	TRBJ2-7	-	ASSVSYSSGSSYEQY
TRBV7-2	TRBJ2-7	-	ASSKQGGEQY
TRBV6-5	TRBJ1-2	once	ASSPGGTLGGYT
TRBV21-1	TRBJ1-5	-	ASSKRDRCSNQPQH
TRBV4-2	TRBJ2-1	-	ASSQEPSGSYNEQF
TRBV10-1	TRBJ2-2	-	ASSSRANTGELF
TRBV29-1	TRBJ1-2	-	SVRSAGAYGYT
TRBV7-2	TRBJ2-7	-	ASSWGGTSSYEQY
TRBV9	TRBJ2-7	many	ASSTQGLPYEQY
TRBV6-5	TRBJ1-1	-	ASREGQNMNTEAF
TRBV6-5	TRBJ2-5	few	ASSYSPGTQETQY